A single sample gave rise to the 4 T cell receptor beta chains below, sequenced in a study of cytotoxic CD8 clonotypes in ibrutinib-treated CLL. Produced via immunoSEQ multiplex PCR; TCRdb's table is partial and in-frame only. This sample has about 140,000 clones; 70% to 80% occur once, and the top ten carry 25% to 30%. The material was PBMCs, obtained after 12 months of ibrutinib treatment. Source of these receptors: a human donor with chronic lymphocytic leukemia.

The chain employs TRBV25-1 and TRBJ2-1; perhaps TRBD1 as D (6 bases). Between the trimmed V and J ends, which lost 1 base and 0 bases, there was a span of 7 bases. Germline CDR1 MGHDK, CDR2 SYGVNS. The CDR3 spans 15 residues. DNA for the CDR3: TGTGCCAGCAGTGAATGGGACATCTCCTACAATGAGCAGTTCTTC. It encodes CASSEWDISYNEQFF. Full variable domain (remainder filled in from reference TRBV25-1 and TRBJ2-1): EADIYQTPRYLVIGTGKKITLECSQTMGHDKMYWYQQDPGMELHLIHYSYGVNSTEKGDLSSESTVSRIRTEHFPLTLESARPSHTSQYLCASSEWDISYNEQFFGPGTRLTVL.

The rearrangement uses TRBV5-6 and TRBJ2-5, with 8 bases aligning to TRBD1. CDR1 is SGHDT and CDR2 is YYEEEE in the germline V gene. The CDR3 loop spans 16 amino acids. The junction had 9 bases not matched to a gene; V was cut back by 4 bases and J by 1 base. CDR3 coding DNA: TGTGCCAGCAGCCTACAGGGGGTACGGGTCCAAGAGACCCAGTACTTC. The encoded protein is CASSLQGVRVQETQYF.

This clone was seen a few times. This chain uses TRBV7-9 with TRBJ1-6; 8 positions match TRBD1. The V gene end was trimmed by 5 bases and the J gene end by 8 bases; junction bases not matched to a gene: 5. The V gene's germline CDR1 is SEHNR and CDR2 FQNEAQ (reference sequence). The CDR3 is made up of 14 amino acids. The CDR3 sequence is CASSTTGAYSPLHF. The CDR3 DNA is TGTGCCAGCAGCACGACAGGGGCGTATTCACCCCTCCACTTT.

The J gene is TRBJ1-5, the V gene TRBV4-1; weak D call: TRBD1 (5 bases). The CDR3 runs to 15 residues. V lost 2 bases and J 6 bases, leaving 14 bases between the germline ends. Looked up from germline, CDR1 is MGHRA and CDR2 is YSYEKL. CDR3 in DNA: TGCGCCAGCAGCCAAAGGCCAGGGTTCCCTCAGCCCCAGCATTTT. It translates to CASSQRPGFPQPQHF.